Listed below are T cell receptor beta chains from one sample, sequenced in a study of blood T cell repertoires in COVID-19. The assay was immunoSEQ multiplex PCR, and TCRdb's table has in-frame clones only and misses some. In the table there are hundreds of thousands of clones, 75% to 90% of which are singletons. Sequencing was carried out using peripheral blood. All receptors come from a man aged 40-49 years with acute or convalescent COVID-19. Each CDR3 is given with its conserved first and last residue. Fields, in order: J gene, D gene, clone size, V gene, CDR3 protein, CDR3 DNA. A D gene is named only where the DNA matches it firmly. Clone size is shown for a subset of rows, as once, few, many or a class of expanded clone.

j_gene: TRBJ1-2
d_gene: -
abundance: -
v_gene: TRBV6-5
CDR3aa: CASSDSLRDSYTF
CDR3nt: TGTGCCAGCAGTGACTCCCTGAGGGACAGCTACACCTTC

j_gene: TRBJ2-3
d_gene: TRBD2
abundance: -
v_gene: TRBV4-2
CDR3aa: CASSQALAGGDADTQYF
CDR3nt: TGTGCCAGCAGCCAAGCGCTAGCGGGGGGGGATGCAGATACGCAGTATTTT

j_gene: TRBJ1-1
d_gene: -
abundance: -
v_gene: TRBV6-5
CDR3aa: CASSYSITGEAFF
CDR3nt: TGTGCCAGCAGTTACTCGATCACTGGTGAAGCTTTCTTT

j_gene: TRBJ1-1
d_gene: TRBD1
abundance: -
v_gene: TRBV6-5
CDR3aa: CAISRDRATEAFF
CDR3nt: TGTGCCATATCCCGGGACAGGGCCACTGAAGCTTTCTTT

j_gene: TRBJ1-2
d_gene: -
abundance: -
v_gene: TRBV2
CDR3aa: CASSVEAFDYGYTF
CDR3nt: TGTGCCAGCAGTGTAGAAGCTTTTGACTATGGCTACACCTTC

j_gene: TRBJ2-6
d_gene: -
abundance: few
v_gene: TRBV5-1
CDR3aa: CASSLRIGALVSGANVLTF
CDR3nt: TGCGCCAGCAGCTTGCGGATTGGGGCACTCGTTTCTGGGGCCAACGTCCTGACTTTC

j_gene: TRBJ2-1
d_gene: TRBD1
abundance: -
v_gene: TRBV12-3/TRBV12-4
CDR3aa: CASSLGWDSVFF
CDR3nt: TGTGCCAGCAGTTTGGGATGGGACAGCGTGTTCTTC

j_gene: TRBJ1-6
d_gene: -
abundance: -
v_gene: TRBV30
CDR3aa: CAWSGGAQGFSPLHF
CDR3nt: TGTGCCTGGAGTGGCGGGGCCCAGGGATTTTCACCCCTCCACTTT

j_gene: TRBJ2-6
d_gene: -
abundance: -
v_gene: TRBV3-1/TRBV3-2
CDR3aa: CASSRTQKHSGANVLTF
CDR3nt: TGTGCCAGCAGCCGAACCCAAAAGCATTCTGGGGCCAACGTCCTGACTTTC

j_gene: TRBJ2-2
d_gene: TRBD1
abundance: -
v_gene: TRBV19
CDR3aa: CASTGTGKNTGELFF
CDR3nt: TGTGCCAGTACCGGGACAGGAAAGAACACCGGGGAGCTGTTTTTT

j_gene: TRBJ1-2
d_gene: TRBD1
abundance: -
v_gene: TRBV7-8
CDR3aa: CASSIPGQGPYGYTF
CDR3nt: TGTGCCAGCAGCATACCGGGACAGGGGCCCTATGGCTACACCTTC

j_gene: TRBJ1-1
d_gene: TRBD1
abundance: -
v_gene: TRBV30
CDR3aa: CAWSRLGQGDTEAFF
CDR3nt: TGTGCCTGGAGTAGATTAGGGCAGGGGGACACTGAAGCTTTCTTT

j_gene: TRBJ1-4
d_gene: -
abundance: -
v_gene: TRBV12-3/TRBV12-4
CDR3aa: CASSIVDNEKLFF
CDR3nt: TGTGCCAGCAGCATAGTCGATAATGAAAAACTGTTTTTT

j_gene: TRBJ1-2
d_gene: -
abundance: -
v_gene: TRBV2
CDR3aa: CASSGQGMGGYTF
CDR3nt: TGTGCCAGCAGTGGGCAGGGGATGGGCGGCTACACCTTC

j_gene: TRBJ1-2
d_gene: TRBD1
abundance: few
v_gene: TRBV12-5
CDR3aa: CASGLPDRGDGYTF
CDR3nt: TGTGCTAGTGGTTTACCTGACAGGGGGGATGGCTACACCTTC

j_gene: TRBJ2-3
d_gene: -
abundance: -
v_gene: TRBV7-2
CDR3aa: CASSVRGTDTQYF
CDR3nt: TGTGCCAGCAGCGTCAGGGGCACAGATACGCAGTATTTT

j_gene: TRBJ1-2
d_gene: -
abundance: -
v_gene: TRBV10-2
CDR3aa: CASSESRNRGYTF
CDR3nt: TGCGCCAGCAGTGAGTCGCGGAATCGAGGCTACACCTTC

j_gene: TRBJ1-1
d_gene: -
abundance: -
v_gene: TRBV2
CDR3aa: CASLLYTEAFF
CDR3nt: TGTGCCAGCCTTTTATACACTGAAGCTTTCTTT

j_gene: TRBJ2-3
d_gene: -
abundance: -
v_gene: TRBV2
CDR3aa: CASSVGYQGKDTQYF
CDR3nt: TGTGCCAGCAGTGTGGGCTATCAGGGAAAGGATACGCAGTATTTT

j_gene: TRBJ1-3
d_gene: -
abundance: -
v_gene: TRBV10-3
CDR3aa: CAGRSTGSGNTIYF
CDR3nt: TGTGCCGGGCGTTCGACAGGCTCTGGAAACACCATATATTTT

j_gene: TRBJ1-1
d_gene: -
abundance: -
v_gene: TRBV30
CDR3aa: CSGDYGNTEAFF
CDR3nt: TGTTCAGGGGATTACGGGAACACTGAAGCTTTCTTT

j_gene: TRBJ1-3
d_gene: TRBD1
abundance: once
v_gene: TRBV5-4
CDR3aa: CASSWGQEGNTIYF
CDR3nt: TGTGCCAGCAGCTGGGGACAGGAAGGAAACACCATATATTTT

j_gene: TRBJ1-4
d_gene: -
abundance: -
v_gene: TRBV15
CDR3aa: CATSRKTRDWEKLFF
CDR3nt: TGTGCCACCAGCAGAAAGACCCGGGATTGGGAAAAACTGTTTTTT

j_gene: TRBJ1-1
d_gene: -
abundance: -
v_gene: TRBV29-1
CDR3aa: CSAENGRGGGARTEAFF
CDR3nt: TGCAGCGCCGAAAACGGAAGAGGGGGGGGCGCAAGGACTGAAGCTTTCTTT

j_gene: TRBJ1-5
d_gene: TRBD1
abundance: -
v_gene: TRBV6-5
CDR3aa: CASRNRGGQPQHF
CDR3nt: TGTGCCAGCAGAAACAGGGGGGGTCAGCCCCAGCATTTT

j_gene: TRBJ1-1
d_gene: -
abundance: -
v_gene: TRBV11-2
CDR3aa: CASSVQLNTEAFF
CDR3nt: TGTGCCAGCAGCGTACAACTGAACACTGAAGCTTTCTTT

j_gene: TRBJ2-1
d_gene: TRBD1
abundance: -
v_gene: TRBV5-1
CDR3aa: CASSPGTVSYNEQFF
CDR3nt: TGCGCCAGCAGCCCCGGGACAGTGTCCTACAATGAGCAGTTCTTC

j_gene: TRBJ2-3
d_gene: TRBD1
abundance: -
v_gene: TRBV5-1
CDR3aa: CASSLGQASDTQYF
CDR3nt: TGCGCCAGCAGCCTAGGACAGGCCTCAGATACGCAGTATTTT

j_gene: TRBJ1-2
d_gene: TRBD1
abundance: -
v_gene: TRBV29-1
CDR3aa: CSVELGDRYGYTF
CDR3nt: TGCAGCGTTGAGCTGGGGGACAGGTACGGCTACACCTTC

j_gene: TRBJ2-7
d_gene: TRBD1
abundance: -
v_gene: TRBV5-6
CDR3aa: CASSQTGGSSYEQYF
CDR3nt: TGTGCCAGCAGCCAGACAGGGGGCAGCTCCTACGAGCAGTACTTC

j_gene: TRBJ2-1
d_gene: -
abundance: -
v_gene: TRBV9
CDR3aa: CASSVGVGRGTANDEQFF
CDR3nt: TGTGCCAGCAGCGTAGGTGTGGGAAGGGGGACGGCTAACGATGAGCAGTTCTTC

j_gene: TRBJ2-1
d_gene: TRBD2
abundance: -
v_gene: TRBV7-6
CDR3aa: CASSLTPLAGGGNEQFF
CDR3nt: TGTGCCAGCAGCCTAACCCCCCTAGCGGGGGGAGGGAATGAGCAGTTCTTC

j_gene: TRBJ1-1
d_gene: -
abundance: -
v_gene: TRBV3-1/TRBV3-2
CDR3aa: CASTGDRVSEAFF
CDR3nt: TGTGCCAGCACCGGCGACAGAGTTTCTGAAGCTTTCTTT

j_gene: TRBJ2-3
d_gene: -
abundance: -
v_gene: TRBV4-2
CDR3aa: CASSQAGGTFPSTDTQYF
CDR3nt: TGTGCCAGCAGCCAGGCTGGTGGGACATTTCCTAGCACGGATACGCAGTATTTT

j_gene: TRBJ2-1
d_gene: -
abundance: -
v_gene: TRBV3-1/TRBV3-2
CDR3aa: CASSQDRVINEQFF
CDR3nt: TGTGCCAGCAGCCAAGATCGGGTTATCAATGAGCAGTTCTTC